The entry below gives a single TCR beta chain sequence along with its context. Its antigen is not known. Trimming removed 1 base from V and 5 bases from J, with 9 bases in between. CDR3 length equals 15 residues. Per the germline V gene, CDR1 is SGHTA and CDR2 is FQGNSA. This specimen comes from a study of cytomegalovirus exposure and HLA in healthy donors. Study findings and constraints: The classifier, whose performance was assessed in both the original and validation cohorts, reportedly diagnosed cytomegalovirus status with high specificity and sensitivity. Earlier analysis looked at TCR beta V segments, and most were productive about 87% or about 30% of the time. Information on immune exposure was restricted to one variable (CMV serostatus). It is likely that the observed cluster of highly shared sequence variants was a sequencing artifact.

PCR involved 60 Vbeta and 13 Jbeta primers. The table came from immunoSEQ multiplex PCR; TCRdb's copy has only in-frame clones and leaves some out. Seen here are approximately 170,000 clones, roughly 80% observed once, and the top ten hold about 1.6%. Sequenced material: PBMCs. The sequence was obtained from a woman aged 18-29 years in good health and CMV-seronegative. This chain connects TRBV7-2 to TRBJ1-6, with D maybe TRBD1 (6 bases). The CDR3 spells CASSLEGTNNSPLHF. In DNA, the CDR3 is TGTGCCAGCAGCTTAGAAGGGACAAATAATTCACCCCTCCACTTT.